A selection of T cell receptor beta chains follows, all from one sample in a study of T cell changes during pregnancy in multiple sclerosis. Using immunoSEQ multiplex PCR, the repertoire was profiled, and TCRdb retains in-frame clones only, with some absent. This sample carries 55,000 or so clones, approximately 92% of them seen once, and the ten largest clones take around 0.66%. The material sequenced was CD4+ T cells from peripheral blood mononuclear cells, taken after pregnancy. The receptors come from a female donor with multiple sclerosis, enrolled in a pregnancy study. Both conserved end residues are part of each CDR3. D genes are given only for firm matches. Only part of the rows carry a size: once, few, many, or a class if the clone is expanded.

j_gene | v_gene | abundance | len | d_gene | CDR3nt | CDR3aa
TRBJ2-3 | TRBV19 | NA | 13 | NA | TGTGCCAGTAGTGTACAGGGTGTAGATACGCAGTATTTT | CASSVQGVDTQYF
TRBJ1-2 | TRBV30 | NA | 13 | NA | TGTGCCTGGAGTGTGTCGGGGGGCAAATGGTCCCCCTTC | CAWSVSGGKWSPF
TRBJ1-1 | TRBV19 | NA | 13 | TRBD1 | TGTGCCAGTACCTCGGACAGGGAGAATGAGGCTTTCTTT | CASTSDRENEAFF
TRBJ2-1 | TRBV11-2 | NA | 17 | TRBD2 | TGTGCCAGCAGCCTTTTAGTGGGGCTGGGGGGGTCTAATGAGCAGTTCTTC | CASSLLVGLGGSNEQFF
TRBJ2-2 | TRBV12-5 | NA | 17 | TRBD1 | TGTGCTAGTGGTTTGTTCCTGGACAGGGGGTTCGGCGGGGAGCTGTTTTTT | CASGLFLDRGFGGELFF
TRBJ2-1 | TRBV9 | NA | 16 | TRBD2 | TGTGCCAGCAGCGTAGGACTAGCGGGCTCCTACAATGAGCAGTTCTTC | CASSVGLAGSYNEQFF
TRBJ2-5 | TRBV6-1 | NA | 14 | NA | TGTGCCAGCAGTGAAGGTGGCTCCCAAGAGACCCAGTACTTC | CASSEGGSQETQYF
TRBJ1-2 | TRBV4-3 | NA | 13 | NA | TGCGCCAGCAGCCAAGAAAGTAACAGTTTTTGCACCTTC | CASSQESNSFCTF
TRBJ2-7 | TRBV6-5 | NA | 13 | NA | TGTGCCAGCAGTTTCAGGTGGGTGTACGAGCAGTACTTC | CASSFRWVYEQYF
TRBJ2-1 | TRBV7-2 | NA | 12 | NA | TGTGCCAGCAGCCAAGCGGGTTTAGGGCAGTTCTTC | CASSQAGLGQFF
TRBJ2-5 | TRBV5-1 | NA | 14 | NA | TGCGCCAGCAGCTTGGGCCGGGGCCAAGAGACCCAGTACTTC | CASSLGRGQETQYF
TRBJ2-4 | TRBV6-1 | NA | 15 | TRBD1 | TGTGCCAGCAGGGGACAGGGGATAGCCAAAAACATTCAGTACTTC | CASRGQGIAKNIQYF
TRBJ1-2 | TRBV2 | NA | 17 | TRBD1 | TGTGCCAGCAGTGAAGGGGACCCGGGACAGGTTATTAGTGGCTACACCTTC | CASSEGDPGQVISGYTF
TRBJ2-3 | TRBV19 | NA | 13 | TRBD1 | TGTGCCAGTAGGCCGGACAGGGAAGATACGCAGTATTTT | CASRPDREDTQYF
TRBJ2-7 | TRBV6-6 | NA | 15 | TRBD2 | TGTGCCAGCAGTTACTCTGCGGGGGGTTACTACGAGCAGTACTTC | CASSYSAGGYYEQYF
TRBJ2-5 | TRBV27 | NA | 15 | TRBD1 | TGTGCCAGCAGTTCCCGGACAGGGTGGTTAGAGACCCAGTACTTC | CASSSRTGWLETQYF
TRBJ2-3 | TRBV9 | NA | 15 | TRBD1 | TGTGCCAGCAGCGTAGGGGACAGGGTCCCAGATACGCAGTATTTT | CASSVGDRVPDTQYF
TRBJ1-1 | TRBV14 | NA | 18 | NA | TGTGCCAGCAGCCACCTACCCACCGGGGTCAGCATGAACACTGAAGCTTTCTTT | CASSHLPTGVSMNTEAFF
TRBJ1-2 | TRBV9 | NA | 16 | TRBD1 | TGTGCCAGCAGCGGCCCATCGGACAGGATAACCTATGGCTACACCTTC | CASSGPSDRITYGYTF
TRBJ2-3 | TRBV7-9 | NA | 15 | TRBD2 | TGTGCCAGCAGCATTAGCGGGGGGAGCACAGATACGCAGTATTTT | CASSISGGSTDTQYF
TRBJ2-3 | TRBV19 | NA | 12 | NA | TGTGCCAGTAGTATCGGGGTAGATACGCAGTATTTT | CASSIGVDTQYF
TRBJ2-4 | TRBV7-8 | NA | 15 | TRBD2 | TGTGCCAGCAGCCTCGAGGGCCCCGCGGGGGACATTCAGTACTTC | CASSLEGPAGDIQYF
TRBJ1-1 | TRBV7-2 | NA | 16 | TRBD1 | TGTGCCAGCAGCTCAGGACAGGGGCTCATGAACACTGAAGCTTTCTTT | CASSSGQGLMNTEAFF
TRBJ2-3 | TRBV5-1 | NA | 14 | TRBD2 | TGCGCCAGCGGACGGACTAGCGGGTTGGATACGCAGTATTTT | CASGRTSGLDTQYF
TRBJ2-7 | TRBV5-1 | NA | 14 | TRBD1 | TGCGCCAGCAGCTCCGGGACAGGGTTCTCCGAGCAGTACTTC | CASSSGTGFSEQYF
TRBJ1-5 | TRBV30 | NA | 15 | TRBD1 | TGTGCCTGGAGTGCCGGGACAGGGGTTACTCAGCCCCAGCATTTT | CAWSAGTGVTQPQHF
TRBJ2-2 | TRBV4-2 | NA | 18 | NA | TGTGCCAGCAGCCGGAGATCCACAGGGTTGGAAAACACCGGGGAGCTGTTTTTT | CASSRRSTGLENTGELFF
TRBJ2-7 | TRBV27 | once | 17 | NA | TGTGCCAGCAGGCGACAGGTCGGGACCCCAAGCTCCTACGAGCAGTACTTC | CASRRQVGTPSSYEQYF
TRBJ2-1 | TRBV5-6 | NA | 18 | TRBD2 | TGTGCCAGCAGCTTGAACGGACTAGCGGGGGGGCCGAACAATGAGCAGTTCTTC | CASSLNGLAGGPNNEQFF
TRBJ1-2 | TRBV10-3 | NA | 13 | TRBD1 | TGTGCCATCCGATGGACAGGGGTGGATGGCTACACCTTC | CAIRWTGVDGYTF
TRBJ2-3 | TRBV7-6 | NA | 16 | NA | TGTGCCAGCAGTCCAGCGGTCCTAGAAGTTGCAGATACGCAGTATTTT | CASSPAVLEVADTQYF
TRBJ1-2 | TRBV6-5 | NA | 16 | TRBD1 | TGTGCCAGCAGTTCCTTTTCTTGGACAGGAAACTATGGCTACACCTTC | CASSSFSWTGNYGYTF
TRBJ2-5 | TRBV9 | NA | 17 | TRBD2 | TGTGCCAGCAGCAGACTAGCGGGGGGCAAGTACCAAGAGACCCAGTACTTC | CASSRLAGGKYQETQYF
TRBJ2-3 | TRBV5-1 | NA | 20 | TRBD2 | TGCGCCAGCAGCTTGGGGTCGGCGGGGGGTCCCCAATCTCACACAGATACGCAGTATTTT | CASSLGSAGGPQSHTDTQYF
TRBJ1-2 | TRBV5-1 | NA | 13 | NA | TGCGCCAGCAGCCCCGGGCAGGGTGCGGGCTACACCTTC | CASSPGQGAGYTF
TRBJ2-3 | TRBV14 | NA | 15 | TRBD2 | TGTGCCAGCAGCCCTCTCGGGACTAGCGGGGGAACGCAGTATTTT | CASSPLGTSGGTQYF
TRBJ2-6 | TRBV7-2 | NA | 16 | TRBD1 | TGTGCCAGCAGCTTGGGGACAGGCTCTGGGGCCAACGTCCTGACTTTC | CASSLGTGSGANVLTF
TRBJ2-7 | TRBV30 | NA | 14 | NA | TGTGCCTGGAAGTTGGGACTGAGCTCCTACGAGCAGTACTTC | CAWKLGLSSYEQYF
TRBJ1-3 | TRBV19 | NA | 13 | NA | TGTGCCGGATCAGGAAGCTCTGGAAACACCATATATTTT | CAGSGSSGNTIYF
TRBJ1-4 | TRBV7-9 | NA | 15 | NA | TGTGCCAGCAGCTTAGGTGCAGGAATAAATGAAAAACTGTTTTTT | CASSLGAGINEKLFF
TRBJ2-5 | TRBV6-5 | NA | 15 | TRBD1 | TGTGCCAGCAGCCCCGGGACAGGGGCGTTTGAGACCCAGTACTTC | CASSPGTGAFETQYF
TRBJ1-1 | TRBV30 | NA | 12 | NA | TGTGCCTGGCGCATGGGCCGGACTGAAGCTTTCTTT | CAWRMGRTEAFF
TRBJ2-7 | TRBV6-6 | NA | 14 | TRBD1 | TGTGCCAGCAGTTACCAGACGACAGGGGGGGAGCAGTACTTC | CASSYQTTGGEQYF
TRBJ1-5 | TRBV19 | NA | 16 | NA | TGTGCCAGTAGTATAGATCATAGGGGTGGAAATCAGCCCCAGCATTTT | CASSIDHRGGNQPQHF